This is a list of T cell receptor beta chains from one sample in a study of cytomegalovirus exposure and HLA in healthy donors. Profiling relied on immunoSEQ multiplex PCR, and the TCRdb table lists in-frame clones only, not all of them. In total, the table holds some 110,000 clones. Sequencing input: PBMCs. These receptors all come from a man aged 35 to 55 in good health and CMV-seropositive. Each CDR3 is given with its conserved first and last residue. A D gene is named only where the DNA matches it firmly. Part of the rows lack a size; the others show once, few, many or a class for expanded clones.

d_call,clone_size,v_call,j_call,cdr3_nt,cdr3_aa
NA,NA,TRBV6-5,TRBJ2-1,TGTGCCAGCAGTCCACCGACTAAAAATGAGCAGTTCTTC,CASSPPTKNEQFF
NA,medium-sized,TRBV5-5,TRBJ2-7,TGTGCCAGCAGCTTCGGGGTCTCCTACGAGCAGTACTTC,CASSFGVSYEQYF
TRBD1,NA,TRBV7-3,TRBJ2-1,TGTGCCAGCAGCCCCACGGGACAGGGAAGGAATAATGAGCAGTTCTTC,CASSPTGQGRNNEQFF
NA,NA,TRBV19,TRBJ2-3,TGTGCCAGTAGTATCGGAGACACAGATACGCAGTATTTT,CASSIGDTDTQYF
NA,NA,TRBV9,TRBJ1-2,TGTGCCAGCAGCGGGGCAGGGTATTTTGGCTACACCTTC,CASSGAGYFGYTF
TRBD1,NA,TRBV28,TRBJ2-7,TGTGCCAGCAGTGCCGGGACAGGGAGGGACTACGAGCAGTACTTC,CASSAGTGRDYEQYF
NA,NA,TRBV7-6,TRBJ2-7,TGTGCCAGCAGCTTAGTTCAGGCAGGCTCCGAGCAGTACTTC,CASSLVQAGSEQYF
TRBD2,NA,TRBV29-1,TRBJ2-7,TGCAGCGTTGAGGGAGCGGGAGGTCGCGAGCAGTACTTC,CSVEGAGGREQYF
NA,NA,TRBV5-6,TRBJ2-7,TGTGCCAGCAGCTTGGCTCCGGAGGAGCAGTACTTC,CASSLAPEEQYF
NA,NA,TRBV28,TRBJ2-5,TGTGCCAGCAGTTTAGGGGGGAATCTGCAAGAGACCCAGTACTTC,CASSLGGNLQETQYF
TRBD2,NA,TRBV5-4,TRBJ2-7,TGTGCCAGCAGCTTAGAGGCTAGCGGGAGTTACGAGCAGTACTTC,CASSLEASGSYEQYF
TRBD2,NA,TRBV4-3,TRBJ2-1,TGCGCCAGCAGCCAAGGCCTTGATAAGACTAGCCCGGTAAATGAGCAGTTCTTC,CASSQGLDKTSPVNEQFF
NA,NA,TRBV25-1,TRBJ1-1,TGTGCCAGCAGATTCGGTTCAACTGAAGCTTTCTTT,CASRFGSTEAFF
NA,NA,TRBV11-2,TRBJ2-5,TGTGCCAGCAGCTTAGGCAGAGAGACCCAGTACTTC,CASSLGRETQYF
NA,NA,TRBV28,TRBJ1-2,TGTGCCACAAGCCCCCCAACAGGGACCTATGGCTACACCTTC,CATSPPTGTYGYTF
NA,NA,TRBV4-1,TRBJ2-7,TGCGCCAGCAGCCAAGATCGCGCCTACGAGCAGTACTTC,CASSQDRAYEQYF
NA,NA,TRBV7-3,TRBJ2-7,TGTGCCAGCAGCCCAGGGCCCAACGGAAAATACGAGCAGTACTTC,CASSPGPNGKYEQYF
NA,NA,TRBV7-2,TRBJ2-7,TGTGCCAGCAGCTTATTACGAGGAGGGGAGCAGTACTTC,CASSLLRGGEQYF
TRBD2,NA,TRBV7-9,TRBJ2-7,TGTGCCAGCAGCTTAACAGCGGGAGTAGCGTTCTTC,CASSLTAGVAFF
TRBD1,NA,TRBV7-9,TRBJ2-7,TGTGCCAGCAGCTTAGCGCAGGGCGGACAGGGGGACTACGAGCAGTACTTC,CASSLAQGGQGDYEQYF